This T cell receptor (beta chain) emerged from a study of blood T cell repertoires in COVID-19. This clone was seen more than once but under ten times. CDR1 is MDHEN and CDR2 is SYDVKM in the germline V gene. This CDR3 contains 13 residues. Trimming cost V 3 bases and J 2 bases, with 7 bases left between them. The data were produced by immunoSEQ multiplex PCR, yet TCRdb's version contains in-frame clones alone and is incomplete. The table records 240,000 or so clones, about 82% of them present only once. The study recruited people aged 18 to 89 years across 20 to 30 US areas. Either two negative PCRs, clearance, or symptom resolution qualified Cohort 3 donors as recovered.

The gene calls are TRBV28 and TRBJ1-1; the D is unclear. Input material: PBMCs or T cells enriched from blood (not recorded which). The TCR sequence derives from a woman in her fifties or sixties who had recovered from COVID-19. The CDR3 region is CASSFADNTEAFF. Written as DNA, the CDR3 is TGTGCCAGCAGTTTTGCGGATAACACTGAAGCTTTCTTT.